Following are 5 T cell receptor beta chains from one sample sequenced in a study of cytomegalovirus exposure and HLA in healthy donors. Here immunoSEQ multiplex PCR was the method, and the copy in TCRdb shows in-frame clones only, minus some. The repertoire consists of 120,000 or so clones, with 70% to 90% occurring once and the leading ten covering approximately 1.5%. The sequencing sample was made of PBMCs. The receptors derive from a woman aged 25-40 years in good health and CMV-seropositive.

The chain has TRBV7-2 and TRBJ2-2, with D possibly matching TRBD1 (5 bases). Germline V CDR1 and CDR2: SGHTA, FQGNSA. V was cut by 5 bases and J by 5 bases, with 9 bases left in between. This CDR3 is built from 13 residues. For the CDR3, the DNA is TGTGCCAGCAGCCGCCAGGGAACCGGGGAGCTGTTTTTT. Amino acid sequence: CASSRQGTGELFF.

The J gene is TRBJ1-6, the V gene TRBV4-3, with D possibly TRBD1 on 5 matching bases. There are 13 residues in the CDR3. Trimming pared 4 bases from V and 9 bases from J, leaving 10 bases between. The germline gives CDR1 LGHNA, CDR2 YSLEER. CDR3 coding DNA: TGCGCCAGCAGCCCCCGACAGAGTTCACCCCTCCACTTT. Protein sequence: CASSPRQSSPLHF.

This clone was counted once. The V gene is TRBV2, the J gene TRBJ1-4; 7 positions match TRBD1. Per germline, CDR1 SNHLY and CDR2 FYNNEI. The CDR3 runs 13 residues. V shed 7 bases and J 6 bases; nucleotides not matched to a gene: 5. The CDR3 sequence is CASMTGIHEKLFF. Written as DNA, the CDR3 is TGTGCCAGCATGACAGGGATCCATGAAAAACTGTTTTTT.

This sequence joins TRBV19 and TRBJ1-2, with a weak D call TRBD1 (6 bases). The CDR3 extends over 15 amino acids. With 5 bases removed from V and 4 bases from J, the gap between germline ends came to 17 bases. The V gene's germline CDR1 is LNHDA and CDR2 SQIVND (reference sequence). In DNA form, the CDR3 reads TGTGCCAGTAGTGCCGACAGGTCCAAGGGCTATGGCTACACCTTC. Amino acid sequence: CASSADRSKGYGYTF.

The chain has TRBV27 and TRBJ2-4, with TRBD1 matching 9 bases. Germline V CDR1 and CDR2: MNHEY, SMNVEV (reference sequence). This CDR3 has 13 residues. V was pared by 6 bases and J by 9 bases, with 6 bases of the junction left unmatched. As DNA, the CDR3 is TGTGCCAGCAGCCGCACAGGGGGCAGCATTCAGTACTTC. This codes for CASSRTGGSIQYF.